Listed below are T cell receptor beta chains from one sample, sequenced in a study of regulatory T cells in long-lasting Graves disease. TCRdb reprocessed the multiplex PCR reads with MiXCR, giving one entry per CDR3 protein. The sample lists approximately 310,000 distinct CDR3 sequences, 15% to 20% occurring once. The sequences come from peripheral blood mononuclear cells (PBMCs), collected at new diagnosis, from a patient treated with antithyroid drugs. All receptors derive from a female donor with Graves disease. The CDR3 runs from the conserved cysteine through the conserved F or W. Fields, in order: clone size, J gene, V gene, D gene, CDR3 protein, CDR3 DNA. The D gene is left open where the match is weak. Size tells how often a clone was seen (once, few, many) or the class of an expanded clone, and some rows leave it out.

clone size: few; J gene: TRBJ2-7; V gene: TRBV15; D gene: -; CDR3 protein: CATSRDQGGIYEQYF; CDR3 DNA: TGTGCCACCAGCAGAGATCAGGGGGGAATCTACGAGCAGTACTTC
clone size: many; J gene: TRBJ1-1; V gene: TRBV5-1; D gene: -; CDR3 protein: CASSSPVGTEAFF; CDR3 DNA: TGTGCCAGCAGCTCCCCGGTAGGCACTGAAGCTTTCTTT
clone size: -; J gene: TRBJ2-6; V gene: TRBV4-1; D gene: -; CDR3 protein: CASSPYVSSSGANVLTF; CDR3 DNA: TGCGCCAGCAGCCCCTATGTGTCAAGCTCTGGGGCCAACGTCCTGACTTTC
clone size: many; J gene: TRBJ2-5; V gene: TRBV6-5; D gene: -; CDR3 protein: CASSYSDVYFNQETQYF; CDR3 DNA: TGTGCCAGCAGTTACTCCGACGTGTATTTCAACCAAGAGACCCAGTACTTC
clone size: many; J gene: TRBJ2-5; V gene: TRBV20-1; D gene: TRBD2; CDR3 protein: CSARGRSGRGETQYF; CDR3 DNA: TGCAGTGCTAGAGGTCGAAGCGGGAGGGGTGAGACCCAGTACTTC
clone size: few; J gene: TRBJ2-1; V gene: TRBV7-2; D gene: -; CDR3 protein: CASSLGKGVEQFF; CDR3 DNA: TGTGCCAGCAGCTTAGGGAAGGGGGTTGAGCAGTTCTTC
clone size: many; J gene: TRBJ1-1; V gene: TRBV5-4; D gene: TRBD1; CDR3 protein: CASSLQSGGQTEAFF; CDR3 DNA: TGTGCCAGCAGCCTGCAATCAGGGGGACAGACTGAAGCTTTCTTT
clone size: many; J gene: TRBJ1-4; V gene: TRBV6-5; D gene: -; CDR3 protein: CASSYYSTQGRPEKLFF; CDR3 DNA: TGTGCCAGCAGTTACTATTCAACACAGGGACGCCCGGAAAAACTGTTTTTT
clone size: -; J gene: TRBJ2-3; V gene: TRBV6-5; D gene: -; CDR3 protein: CASSYSSRDSTDTQYF; CDR3 DNA: TGTGCCAGCAGTTACTCGAGCCGGGATAGCACAGATACGCAGTATTTT
clone size: many; J gene: TRBJ1-5; V gene: TRBV10-2; D gene: -; CDR3 protein: CASSEGHTGNQPQHF; CDR3 DNA: TGCGCCAGCTCCGAGGGACATACGGGCAATCAGCCCCAGCATTTT
clone size: -; J gene: TRBJ2-1; V gene: TRBV12-3/TRBV12-4; D gene: -; CDR3 protein: CASSFLARGNEQFF; CDR3 DNA: TGTGCCAGCAGTTTTTTAGCGAGAGGGAATGAGCAGTTCTTC
clone size: many; J gene: TRBJ1-2; V gene: TRBV27; D gene: TRBD1; CDR3 protein: CATRGQVDYGYTF; CDR3 DNA: TGTGCCACCAGGGGGCAGGTGGACTATGGCTACACCTTC
clone size: many; J gene: TRBJ2-3; V gene: TRBV7-2; D gene: TRBD2; CDR3 protein: CASSLMSGEAWNTQYF; CDR3 DNA: TGTGCCAGCAGCTTAATGAGCGGGGAGGCTTGGAATACGCAGTATTTT
clone size: many; J gene: TRBJ2-3; V gene: TRBV15; D gene: TRBD1; CDR3 protein: CATSRRLGQTSTDTQYF; CDR3 DNA: TGTGCCACCAGCCGCCGTTTGGGACAGACTAGCACAGATACGCAGTATTTT
clone size: few; J gene: TRBJ1-5; V gene: TRBV7-2; D gene: TRBD1; CDR3 protein: CASSLVGQGIGNQPQHF; CDR3 DNA: TGTGCCAGCAGCTTAGTGGGACAGGGGATCGGCAATCAGCCCCAGCATTTT
clone size: many; J gene: TRBJ1-6; V gene: TRBV2; D gene: -; CDR3 protein: CASSAPDPRDTGVEDSPLHF; CDR3 DNA: TGTGCCAGCAGTGCCCCAGATCCAAGAGACACGGGGGTTGAGGATTCACCCCTCCACTTT
clone size: few; J gene: TRBJ2-1; V gene: TRBV7-9; D gene: -; CDR3 protein: CASSFGSGDEQFF; CDR3 DNA: TGTGCCAGCAGCTTCGGGAGTGGGGATGAGCAGTTCTTC
clone size: few; J gene: TRBJ1-4; V gene: TRBV20-1; D gene: -; CDR3 protein: CSARGPSEKLFF; CDR3 DNA: TGCAGTGCTAGAGGCCCGAGTGAAAAACTGTTTTTT
clone size: few; J gene: TRBJ1-5; V gene: TRBV28; D gene: TRBD1; CDR3 protein: CASSRDRLTDSNQPQHF; CDR3 DNA: TGTGCCAGCAGTCGGGACAGGCTGACTGATAGCAATCAGCCCCAGCATTTT
clone size: many; J gene: TRBJ2-7; V gene: TRBV7-9; D gene: TRBD2; CDR3 protein: CASSLAGGPTYEQYF; CDR3 DNA: TGTGCCAGCAGCTTAGCGGGAGGGCCGACCTACGAGCAGTACTTC
clone size: many; J gene: TRBJ2-3; V gene: TRBV18; D gene: TRBD2; CDR3 protein: CASSPPSGVTDTQYF; CDR3 DNA: TGTGCCAGCTCACCACCCAGCGGGGTCACAGATACGCAGTATTTT
clone size: many; J gene: TRBJ2-1; V gene: TRBV20-1; D gene: TRBD2; CDR3 protein: CSAIWRGDGGEQFF; CDR3 DNA: TGCAGTGCTATTTGGCGGGGAGACGGGGGGGAGCAGTTCTTC
clone size: many; J gene: TRBJ2-1; V gene: TRBV9; D gene: -; CDR3 protein: CASSVGGRVGDVEQFF; CDR3 DNA: TGTGCCAGCAGCGTAGGTGGCAGGGTAGGAGATGTTGAGCAGTTCTTC
clone size: few; J gene: TRBJ1-2; V gene: TRBV24-1; D gene: TRBD1; CDR3 protein: CATSALDREAGYTF; CDR3 DNA: TGTGCCACCAGTGCCCTAGACAGGGAAGCTGGCTACACCTTC
clone size: few; J gene: TRBJ1-1; V gene: TRBV29-1; D gene: -; CDR3 protein: CSAPARGDNTEAFF; CDR3 DNA: TGCAGCGCCCCCGCGAGGGGGGACAACACTGAAGCTTTCTTT
clone size: many; J gene: TRBJ1-2; V gene: TRBV6-1; D gene: TRBD1; CDR3 protein: CASSELGIQGAGGYTF; CDR3 DNA: TGTGCCAGCAGTGAATTGGGAATACAGGGGGCTGGCGGCTACACCTTC
clone size: many; J gene: TRBJ1-2; V gene: TRBV2; D gene: -; CDR3 protein: CASSEEVKGRGYTF; CDR3 DNA: TGTGCCAGCAGTGAAGAGGTGAAGGGCCGTGGCTACACCTTC
clone size: many; J gene: TRBJ2-5; V gene: TRBV6-1; D gene: TRBD2; CDR3 protein: CASREGLAELSQYF; CDR3 DNA: TGTGCCAGCAGGGAGGGACTAGCGGAGCTGTCCCAGTACTTC
clone size: many; J gene: TRBJ2-3; V gene: TRBV28; D gene: TRBD2; CDR3 protein: CASSVGGGWGTDTQYF; CDR3 DNA: TGTGCCAGCAGTGTCGGGGGGGGGTGGGGCACAGATACGCAGTATTTT
clone size: many; J gene: TRBJ2-3; V gene: TRBV30; D gene: -; CDR3 protein: CAWSRGEGTDTQYF; CDR3 DNA: TGTGCCTGGAGTAGGGGTGAGGGCACAGATACGCAGTATTTT
clone size: many; J gene: TRBJ1-2; V gene: TRBV6-5; D gene: -; CDR3 protein: CASSYSGGGYGYTF; CDR3 DNA: TGTGCCAGCAGTTACTCGGGGGGCGGCTATGGCTACACCTTC
clone size: once; J gene: TRBJ2-1; V gene: TRBV12-3/TRBV12-4; D gene: TRBD1; CDR3 protein: CASSPETGPNEQFF; CDR3 DNA: TGTGCCAGCAGTCCAGAGACAGGGCCCAATGAGCAGTTCTTC
clone size: many; J gene: TRBJ2-7; V gene: TRBV11-3; D gene: -; CDR3 protein: CASSLTGTAYEQYF; CDR3 DNA: TGTGCCAGCAGCTTGACCGGGACGGCCTACGAGCAGTACTTC
clone size: many; J gene: TRBJ2-6; V gene: TRBV2; D gene: TRBD2; CDR3 protein: CASRAGEGVLTF; CDR3 DNA: TGTGCCAGCCGGGCCGGGGAGGGCGTCCTGACTTTC
clone size: many; J gene: TRBJ1-5; V gene: TRBV28; D gene: -; CDR3 protein: CASRQTGANQPQHF; CDR3 DNA: TGTGCCAGCAGACAAACGGGGGCGAATCAGCCCCAGCATTTT
clone size: many; J gene: TRBJ2-7; V gene: TRBV20-1; D gene: TRBD2; CDR3 protein: CSASGLAGDHEQYF; CDR3 DNA: TGCAGTGCTAGTGGACTAGCGGGAGACCACGAGCAGTACTTC
clone size: few; J gene: TRBJ2-7; V gene: TRBV5-1; D gene: -; CDR3 protein: CASSLDLLKGGSYEQYF; CDR3 DNA: TGCGCCAGCAGCTTGGACCTCCTAAAGGGGGGGTCCTACGAGCAGTACTTC
clone size: many; J gene: TRBJ2-1; V gene: TRBV11-2; D gene: TRBD2; CDR3 protein: CASSSLGTSGRIF; CDR3 DNA: TGTGCCAGCAGCTCCCTGGGGACTAGCGGGAGAATCTTC
clone size: -; J gene: TRBJ2-1; V gene: TRBV13; D gene: -; CDR3 protein: CASSPSWSEDYNEQFF; CDR3 DNA: TGTGCCAGCAGCCCTAGCTGGAGCGAAGACTACAATGAGCAGTTCTTC
clone size: many; J gene: TRBJ1-1; V gene: TRBV30; D gene: TRBD1; CDR3 protein: CAWSRDGQGNTEAFF; CDR3 DNA: TGTGCCTGGAGCAGAGACGGACAGGGAAACACTGAAGCTTTCTTT